Listed below are T cell receptor beta chains from one sample, sequenced in a study of blood T cell repertoires in COVID-19. Method: immunoSEQ multiplex PCR; TCRdb's copy keeps in-frame clones and lacks some. The table includes about 160,000 clones, approximately 84% detected once. The sequenced sample was peripheral blood. All receptors come from a young man with active or convalescent COVID-19. Each CDR3 is given with its conserved first and last residue. The order of the fields is clone size, D gene, V gene, J gene, CDR3 protein, CDR3 DNA. The D gene is left open where the match is weak. Size is stated for part of the rows, as once, few or many counts, or as a class when the clone is expanded.

clone_size: .; d_call: TRBD2; v_call: TRBV18; j_call: TRBJ2-7; cdr3_aa: CASSPRTSGHYEQYF; cdr3_nt: TGTGCCAGCTCACCCCGGACTAGCGGACACTACGAGCAGTACTTC
clone_size: .; d_call: .; v_call: TRBV5-8; j_call: TRBJ2-3; cdr3_aa: CASSLNGGAGPRNTQYF; cdr3_nt: TGTGCCAGCAGCCTCAACGGGGGAGCGGGTCCCAGGAATACGCAGTATTTT
clone_size: few; d_call: .; v_call: TRBV10-2; j_call: TRBJ1-1; cdr3_aa: CASSLTGDSQAFF; cdr3_nt: TGCGCCAGCAGTCTGACTGGGGACTCACAAGCTTTCTTT
clone_size: .; d_call: TRBD1; v_call: TRBV6-2/TRBV6-3; j_call: TRBJ1-5; cdr3_aa: CASSERQGNNQPQHF; cdr3_nt: TGTGCCAGCAGCGAGAGACAGGGGAATAATCAGCCCCAGCATTTT
clone_size: .; d_call: .; v_call: TRBV2; j_call: TRBJ1-1; cdr3_aa: CASSEGARTEAFF; cdr3_nt: TGTGCCAGCAGTGAGGGGGCTCGGACTGAAGCTTTCTTT
clone_size: .; d_call: TRBD2; v_call: TRBV7-3; j_call: TRBJ2-1; cdr3_aa: CASSLIGTSGISEQFF; cdr3_nt: TGTGCCAGCAGCTTAATTGGGACTAGCGGGATAAGTGAGCAGTTCTTC
clone_size: .; d_call: TRBD1; v_call: TRBV29-1; j_call: TRBJ1-2; cdr3_aa: CSATGGYGYTF; cdr3_nt: TGCAGCGCAACAGGGGGCTATGGCTACACCTTC
clone_size: .; d_call: .; v_call: TRBV5-4; j_call: TRBJ1-6; cdr3_aa: CASSSREGAGSPLHF; cdr3_nt: TGTGCCAGCAGCTCCCGGGAAGGTGCGGGTTCACCCCTCCACTTT
clone_size: few; d_call: TRBD1; v_call: TRBV7-2; j_call: TRBJ1-5; cdr3_aa: CASSRGQRNQPQHF; cdr3_nt: TGTGCCAGCAGCAGGGGACAGAGAAATCAGCCCCAGCATTTT
clone_size: .; d_call: TRBD1; v_call: TRBV2; j_call: TRBJ2-7; cdr3_aa: CASRAGTGTSYEQYF; cdr3_nt: TGTGCCAGCAGGGCCGGGACAGGAACATCCTACGAGCAGTACTTC
clone_size: .; d_call: TRBD1; v_call: TRBV19; j_call: TRBJ1-2; cdr3_aa: CASTKSPAETGGGYGYTF; cdr3_nt: TGTGCCAGTACCAAGTCTCCCGCCGAAACAGGGGGCGGCTATGGCTACACCTTC
clone_size: .; d_call: .; v_call: TRBV19; j_call: TRBJ2-7; cdr3_aa: CASSVQANYEQYF; cdr3_nt: TGTGCCAGTAGCGTTCAGGCCAACTACGAGCAGTACTTC
clone_size: .; d_call: .; v_call: TRBV7-8; j_call: TRBJ1-6; cdr3_aa: CASSPRQYNSPLHF; cdr3_nt: TGTGCCAGCAGCCCGCGACAGTATAATTCACCCCTCCACTTT
clone_size: once; d_call: TRBD1; v_call: TRBV6-5; j_call: TRBJ2-5; cdr3_aa: CASGSGGNQETQYF; cdr3_nt: TGTGCCAGCGGGTCAGGGGGTAACCAAGAGACCCAGTACTTC
clone_size: few; d_call: TRBD1; v_call: TRBV5-6; j_call: TRBJ2-3; cdr3_aa: CASSKLTGGSTDTQYF; cdr3_nt: TGTGCCAGCAGCAAACTGACAGGGGGGAGCACAGATACGCAGTATTTT